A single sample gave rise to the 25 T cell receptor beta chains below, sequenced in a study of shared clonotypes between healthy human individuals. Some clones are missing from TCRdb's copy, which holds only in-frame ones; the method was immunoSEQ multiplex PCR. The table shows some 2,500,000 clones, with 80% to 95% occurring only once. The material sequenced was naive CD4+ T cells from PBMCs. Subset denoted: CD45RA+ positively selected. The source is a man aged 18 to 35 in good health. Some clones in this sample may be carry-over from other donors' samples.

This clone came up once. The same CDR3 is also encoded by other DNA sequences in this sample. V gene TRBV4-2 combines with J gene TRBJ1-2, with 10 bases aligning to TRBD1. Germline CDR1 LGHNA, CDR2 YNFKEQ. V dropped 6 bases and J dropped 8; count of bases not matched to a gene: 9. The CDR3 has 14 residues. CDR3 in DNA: TGTGCCAGCAGGTCGACAGGGGGCCTTGGCGGCTACACCTTC. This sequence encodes CASRSTGGLGGYTF.

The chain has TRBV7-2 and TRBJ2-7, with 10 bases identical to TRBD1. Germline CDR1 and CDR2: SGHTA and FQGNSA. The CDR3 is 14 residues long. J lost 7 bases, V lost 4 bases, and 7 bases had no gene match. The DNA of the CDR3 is TGTGCCAGCAGCTCGGACAGGGGGGTAAAAGAGCAGTACTTC. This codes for CASSSDRGVKEQYF.

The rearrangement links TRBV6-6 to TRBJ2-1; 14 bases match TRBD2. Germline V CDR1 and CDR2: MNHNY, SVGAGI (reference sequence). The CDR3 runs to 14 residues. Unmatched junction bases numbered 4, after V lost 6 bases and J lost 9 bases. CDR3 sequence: CASRGTSGSGEQFF. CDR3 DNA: TGTGCCAGCAGAGGGACTAGCGGGAGCGGTGAGCAGTTCTTC.

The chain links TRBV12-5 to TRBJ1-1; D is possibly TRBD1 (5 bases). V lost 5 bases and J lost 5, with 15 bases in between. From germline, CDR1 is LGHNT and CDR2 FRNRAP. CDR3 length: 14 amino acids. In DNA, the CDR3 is TGTGCTAGTGGTCTCTCAGGGAGGTGGACTGAAGCTTTCTTT. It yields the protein CASGLSGRWTEAFF.

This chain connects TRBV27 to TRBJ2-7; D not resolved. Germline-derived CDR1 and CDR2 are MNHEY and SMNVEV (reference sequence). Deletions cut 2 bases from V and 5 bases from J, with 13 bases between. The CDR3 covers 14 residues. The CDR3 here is CASSLESSYNEQYF. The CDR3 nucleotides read TGTGCCAGCAGTTTAGAATCTAGTTACAACGAGCAGTACTTC.

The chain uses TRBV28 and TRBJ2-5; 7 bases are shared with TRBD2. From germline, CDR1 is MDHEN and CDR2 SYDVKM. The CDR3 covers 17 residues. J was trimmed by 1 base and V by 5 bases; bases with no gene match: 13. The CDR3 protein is CASSATRRPSGQETQYF. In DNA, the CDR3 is TGTGCCAGCAGTGCGACCCGACGCCCTAGCGGCCAAGAGACCCAGTACTTC.

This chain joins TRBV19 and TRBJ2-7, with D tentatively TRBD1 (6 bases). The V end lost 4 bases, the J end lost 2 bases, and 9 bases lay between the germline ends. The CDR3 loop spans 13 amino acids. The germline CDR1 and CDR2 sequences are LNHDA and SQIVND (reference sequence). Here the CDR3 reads CASSTGQPYEQYF. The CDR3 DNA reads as TGTGCCAGTAGTACCGGACAGCCCTACGAGCAGTACTTC. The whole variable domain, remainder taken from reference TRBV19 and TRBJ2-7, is DGGITQSPKYLFRKEGQNVTLSCEQNLNHDAMYWYRQDPGQGLRLIYYSQIVNDFQKGDIAEGYSVSREKKESFPLTVTSAQKNPTAFYLCASSTGQPYEQYFGPGTRLTVT.

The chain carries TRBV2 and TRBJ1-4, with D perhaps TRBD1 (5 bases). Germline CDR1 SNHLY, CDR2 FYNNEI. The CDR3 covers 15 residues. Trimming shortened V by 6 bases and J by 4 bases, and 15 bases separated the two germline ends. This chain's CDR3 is CASRESGTDNEKLFF. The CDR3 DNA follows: TGTGCCAGCAGGGAATCCGGGACGGATAATGAAAAACTGTTTTTT. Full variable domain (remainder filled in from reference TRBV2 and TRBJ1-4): EPEVTQTPSHQVTQMGQEVILRCVPISNHLYFYWYRQILGQKVEFLVSFYNNEISEKSEIFDDQFSVERPDGSNFTLKIRSTKLEDSAMYFCASRESGTDNEKLFFGSGTQLSVL.

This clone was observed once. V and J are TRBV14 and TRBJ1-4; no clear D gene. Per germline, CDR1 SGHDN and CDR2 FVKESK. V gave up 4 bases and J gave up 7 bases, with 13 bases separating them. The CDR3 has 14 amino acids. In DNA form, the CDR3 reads TGTGCCAGCAGCCGGAGACTCCCAGCTGAAAAACTGTTTTTT. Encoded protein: CASSRRLPAEKLFF.

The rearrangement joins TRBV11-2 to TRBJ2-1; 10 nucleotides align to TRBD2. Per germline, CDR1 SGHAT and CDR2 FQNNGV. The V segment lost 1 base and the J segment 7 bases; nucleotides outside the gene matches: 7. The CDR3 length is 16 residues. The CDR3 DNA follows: TGTGCCAGCAGCTTAGGGCCCAAGCGGGAGGGAAATGAGCAGTTCTTC. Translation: CASSLGPKREGNEQFF.

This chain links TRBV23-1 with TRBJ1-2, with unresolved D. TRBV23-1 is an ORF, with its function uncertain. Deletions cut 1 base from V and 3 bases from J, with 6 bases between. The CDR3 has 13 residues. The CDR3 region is CASSQFNYYGYTF. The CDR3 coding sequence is TGCGCCAGCAGTCAATTTAACTACTATGGCTACACCTTC.

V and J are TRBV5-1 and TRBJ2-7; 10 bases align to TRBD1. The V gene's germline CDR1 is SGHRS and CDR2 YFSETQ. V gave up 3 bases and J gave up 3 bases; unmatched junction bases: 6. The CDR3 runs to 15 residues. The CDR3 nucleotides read TGCGCCAGCAGCTCTGGAGGGACAGGGGACTACGAGCAGTACTTC. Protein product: CASSSGGTGDYEQYF.

The CDR3 bases are TGCGCCAGCAGCTTGGACTCGGGGGGCCGAGAGACCCAGTACTTC. Amino acids: CASSLDSGGRETQYF. The V and J genes are TRBV5-1 and TRBJ2-5, with D perhaps TRBD2 (7 bases). The CDR3 runs to 15 residues. CDR1 is SGHRS, CDR2 YFSETQ, per germline. Trimming removed 0 bases from V and 4 bases from J, with 13 bases in between.

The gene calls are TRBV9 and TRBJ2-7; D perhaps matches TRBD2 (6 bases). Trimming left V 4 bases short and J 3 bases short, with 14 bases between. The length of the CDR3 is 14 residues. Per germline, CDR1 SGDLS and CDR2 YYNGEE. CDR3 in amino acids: CASSLNPEGYEQYF. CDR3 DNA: TGTGCCAGCAGCCTTAACCCGGAGGGCTACGAGCAGTACTTC.

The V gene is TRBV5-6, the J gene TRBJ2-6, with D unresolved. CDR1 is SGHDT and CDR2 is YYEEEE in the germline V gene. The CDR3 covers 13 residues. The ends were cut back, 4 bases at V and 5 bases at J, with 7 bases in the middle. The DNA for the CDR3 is TGTGCCAGCAGCCGTGGTTGGGCCAACGTCCTGACTTTC. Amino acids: CASSRGWANVLTF.

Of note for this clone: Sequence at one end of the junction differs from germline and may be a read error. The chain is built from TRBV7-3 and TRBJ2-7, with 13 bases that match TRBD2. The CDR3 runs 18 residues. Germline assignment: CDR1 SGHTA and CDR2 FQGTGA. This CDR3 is CASSITGTSGTHSYEQYF. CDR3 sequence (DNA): TGTGCCAGCAGCATAACCGGGACTAGCGGGACTCACTCCTACGAGCAGTACTTC.

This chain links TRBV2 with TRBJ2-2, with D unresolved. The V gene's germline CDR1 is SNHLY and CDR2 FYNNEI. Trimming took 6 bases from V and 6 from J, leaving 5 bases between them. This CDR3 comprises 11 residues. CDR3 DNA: TGTGCCAGCAGGGACGCCGGGGAGCTGTTTTTT. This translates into CASRDAGELFF.

The CDR3 DNA is TGTGCCAGCAAATGGAGGGGGCGCGGGACTGAAGCTTTCTTT. This sequence encodes CASKWRGRGTEAFF. The chain links TRBV27 to TRBJ1-1; TRBD1 agrees at 7 bases. The CDR3 sequence is 14 residues long. CDR1 is MNHEY and CDR2 is SMNVEV in the germline V gene (reference sequence). J gave up 5 bases and V 7 bases, and 10 bases lay outside the gene matches.

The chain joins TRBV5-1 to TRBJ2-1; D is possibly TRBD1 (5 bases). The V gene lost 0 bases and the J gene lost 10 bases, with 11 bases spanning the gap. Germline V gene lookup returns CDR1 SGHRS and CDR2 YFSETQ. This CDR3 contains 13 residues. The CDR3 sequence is CASSLAGSKEQFF. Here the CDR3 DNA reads TGCGCCAGCAGCTTGGCAGGGTCGAAGGAGCAGTTCTTC.

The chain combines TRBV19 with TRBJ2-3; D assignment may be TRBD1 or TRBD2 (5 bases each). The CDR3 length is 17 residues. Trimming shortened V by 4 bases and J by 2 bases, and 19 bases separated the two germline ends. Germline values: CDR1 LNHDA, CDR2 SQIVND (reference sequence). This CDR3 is CASSNPRDPTPTDTQYF. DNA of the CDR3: TGTGCCAGTAGTAACCCCAGGGACCCCACACCCACAGATACGCAGTATTTT.

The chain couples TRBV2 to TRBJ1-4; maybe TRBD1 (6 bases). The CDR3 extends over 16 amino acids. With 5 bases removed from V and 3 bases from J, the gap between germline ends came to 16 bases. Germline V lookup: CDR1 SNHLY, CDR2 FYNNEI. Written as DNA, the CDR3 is TGTGCCAGCAGTTCCCGAACGGGACACCCTAATGAAAAACTGTTTTTT. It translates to CASSSRTGHPNEKLFF.

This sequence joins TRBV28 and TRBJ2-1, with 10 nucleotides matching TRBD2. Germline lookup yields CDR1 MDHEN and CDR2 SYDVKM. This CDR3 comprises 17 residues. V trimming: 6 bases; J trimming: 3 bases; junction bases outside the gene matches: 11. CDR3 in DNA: TGTGCCAGCAGCACTAACCCCGGGACTAGCGTCTACAATGAGCAGTTCTTC. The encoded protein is CASSTNPGTSVYNEQFF.

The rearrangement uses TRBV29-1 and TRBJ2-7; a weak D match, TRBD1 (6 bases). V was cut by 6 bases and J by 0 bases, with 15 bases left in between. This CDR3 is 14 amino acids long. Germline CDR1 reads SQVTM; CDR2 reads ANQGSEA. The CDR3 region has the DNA TGCAGCGTCGCGGACAGTTGGGACTCCTACGAGCAGTACTTC. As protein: CSVADSWDSYEQYF.

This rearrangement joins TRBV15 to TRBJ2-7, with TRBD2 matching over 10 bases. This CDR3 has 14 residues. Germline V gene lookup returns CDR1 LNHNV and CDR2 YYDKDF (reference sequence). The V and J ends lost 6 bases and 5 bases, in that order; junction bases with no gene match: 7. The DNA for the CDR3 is TGTGCCACCAGTCAGTCCCTAGCGGGAGACGAGCAGTACTTC. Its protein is CATSQSLAGDEQYF.

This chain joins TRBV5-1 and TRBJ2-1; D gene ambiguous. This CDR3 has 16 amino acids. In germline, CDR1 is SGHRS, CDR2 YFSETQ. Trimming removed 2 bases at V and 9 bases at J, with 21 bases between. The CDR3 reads CASSLPQGSRNSEQFF. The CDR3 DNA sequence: TGCGCCAGCAGCTTACCACAAGGCTCGCGCAATAGTGAGCAGTTCTTC. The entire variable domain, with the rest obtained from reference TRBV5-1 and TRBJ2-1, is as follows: KAGVTQTPRYLIKTRGQQVTLSCSPISGHRSVSWYQQTPGQGLQFLFEYFSETQRNKGNFPGRFSGRQFSNSRSEMNVSTLELGDSALYLCASSLPQGSRNSEQFFGPGTRLTVL.